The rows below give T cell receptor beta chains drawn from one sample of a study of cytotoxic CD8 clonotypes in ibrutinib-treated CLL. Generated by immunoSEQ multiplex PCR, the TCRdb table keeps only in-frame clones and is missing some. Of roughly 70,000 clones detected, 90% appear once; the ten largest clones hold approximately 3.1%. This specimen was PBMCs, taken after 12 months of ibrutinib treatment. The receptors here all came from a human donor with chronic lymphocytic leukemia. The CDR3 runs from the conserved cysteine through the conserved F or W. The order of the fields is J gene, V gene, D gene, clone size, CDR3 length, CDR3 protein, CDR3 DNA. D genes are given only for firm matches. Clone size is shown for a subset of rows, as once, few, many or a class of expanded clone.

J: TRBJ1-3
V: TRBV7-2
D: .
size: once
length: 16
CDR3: CASSSQTRDTGNTIYF
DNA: TGTGCCAGCAGCTCGCAGACACGGGACACCGGAAACACCATATATTTT

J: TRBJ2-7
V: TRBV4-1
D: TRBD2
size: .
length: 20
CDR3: CASSWGGSTSGRLSSYEQYF
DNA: TGCGCCAGCAGCTGGGGAGGGTCGACTAGCGGTCGTTTGAGCTCCTACGAGCAGTACTTC

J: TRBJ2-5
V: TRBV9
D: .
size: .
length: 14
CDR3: CASSPEGGRQTQYF
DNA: TGTGCCAGCAGCCCCGAGGGGGGGCGGCAGACCCAGTACTTC

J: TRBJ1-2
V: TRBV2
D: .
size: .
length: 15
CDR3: CASSENFGFNYGYTF
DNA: TGTGCCAGCAGCGAGAACTTCGGATTTAACTATGGCTACACCTTC

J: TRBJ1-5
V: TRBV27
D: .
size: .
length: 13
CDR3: CASSRGPNQPQHF
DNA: TGTGCCAGCAGCCGGGGGCCCAATCAGCCCCAGCATTTT

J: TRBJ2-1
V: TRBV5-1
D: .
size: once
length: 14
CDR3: CASRYWQDRNEQFF
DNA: TGCGCCAGCCGTTATTGGCAGGACCGCAATGAGCAGTTCTTC

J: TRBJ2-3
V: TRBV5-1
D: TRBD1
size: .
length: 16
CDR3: CASSLRTGDSTDTQYF
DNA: TGCGCCAGCAGCTTGAGGACAGGGGACAGCACAGATACGCAGTATTTT

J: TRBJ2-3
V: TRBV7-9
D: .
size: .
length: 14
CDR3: CASSPPGVTDTQYF
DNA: TGTGCCAGCAGCCCCCCTGGGGTAACAGATACGCAGTATTTT

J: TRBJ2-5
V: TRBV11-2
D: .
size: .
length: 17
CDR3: CASSLGRGAGARETQYF
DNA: TGTGCCAGCAGCTTAGGCAGGGGGGCGGGAGCGAGGGAGACCCAGTACTTC

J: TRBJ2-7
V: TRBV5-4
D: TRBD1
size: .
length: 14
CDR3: CASSYGTGIYEQYF
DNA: TGTGCCAGCAGCTACGGGACAGGTATCTACGAGCAGTACTTC

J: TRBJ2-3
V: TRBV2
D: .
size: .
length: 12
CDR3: CASIPASDTQYF
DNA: TGTGCCAGCATTCCAGCATCAGATACGCAGTATTTT

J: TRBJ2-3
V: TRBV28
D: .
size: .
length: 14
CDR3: CASSQVGGTDTQYF
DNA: TGTGCCAGCAGTCAGGTCGGTGGGACCGATACGCAGTATTTT

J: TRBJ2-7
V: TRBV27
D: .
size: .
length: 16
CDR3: CASSLTPMGAHYEQYF
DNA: TGTGCCAGCAGTCTTACCCCCATGGGAGCCCACTACGAGCAGTACTTC

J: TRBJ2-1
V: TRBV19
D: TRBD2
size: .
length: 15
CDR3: CASSIASSGRFEQFF
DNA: TGTGCCAGTAGTATTGCGTCTAGCGGGAGGTTTGAGCAGTTCTTC

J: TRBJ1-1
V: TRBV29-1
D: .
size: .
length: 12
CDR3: CSVDRSNTEAFF
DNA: TGCAGCGTTGACAGGTCGAACACTGAAGCTTTCTTT

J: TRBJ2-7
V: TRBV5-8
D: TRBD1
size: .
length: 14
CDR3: CASSIDRGRYEQYF
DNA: TGTGCCAGCAGCATTGACAGGGGTCGTTACGAGCAGTACTTC

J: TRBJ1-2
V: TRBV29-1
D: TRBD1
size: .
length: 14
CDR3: CSVEVVRGPGGYTF
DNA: TGCAGCGTTGAAGTAGTCAGGGGGCCTGGGGGCTACACCTTC

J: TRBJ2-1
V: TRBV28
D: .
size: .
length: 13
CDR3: CASSYPGHNEQFF
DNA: TGTGCCAGCAGTTATCCAGGGCACAATGAGCAGTTCTTC

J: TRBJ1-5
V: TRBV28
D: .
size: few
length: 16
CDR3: CASNPQRGFGNQPQHF
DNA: TGTGCCAGCAACCCCCAGCGGGGATTCGGCAATCAGCCCCAGCATTTT

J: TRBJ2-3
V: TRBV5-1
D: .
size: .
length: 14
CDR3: CASSWGDWGDTQYF
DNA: TGCGCCAGCAGCTGGGGGGACTGGGGAGATACGCAGTATTTT

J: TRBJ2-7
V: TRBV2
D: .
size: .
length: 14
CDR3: CASSEQGPPDEQYF
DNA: TGTGCCAGCAGTGAACAAGGGCCACCCGACGAGCAGTACTTC

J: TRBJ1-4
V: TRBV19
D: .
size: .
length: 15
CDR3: CASRGGSQAQEKLFF
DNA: TGTGCCAGTAGAGGGGGTAGCCAGGCACAAGAAAAACTGTTTTTT

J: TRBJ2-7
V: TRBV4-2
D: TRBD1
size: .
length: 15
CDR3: CASSDTGTGNHEQYF
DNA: TGTGCCAGCAGCGATACCGGGACAGGGAACCACGAGCAGTACTTC

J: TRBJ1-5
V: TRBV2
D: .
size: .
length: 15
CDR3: CASSVQRISNQPQHF
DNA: TGTGCCAGCAGTGTACAGCGAATTAGCAATCAGCCCCAGCATTTT

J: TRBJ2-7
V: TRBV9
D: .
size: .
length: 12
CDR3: CASSVTTYEQYF
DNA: TGTGCCAGCAGCGTAACCACCTACGAGCAGTACTTC

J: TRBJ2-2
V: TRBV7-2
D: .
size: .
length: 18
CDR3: CASSLSGFSGPNTGELFF
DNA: TGTGCCAGCAGCTTATCGGGTTTCAGCGGGCCAAACACCGGGGAGCTGTTTTTT

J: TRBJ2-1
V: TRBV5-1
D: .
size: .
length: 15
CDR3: CASSLERVSYNEQFF
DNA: TGCGCCAGCAGCTTGGAGAGGGTATCCTACAATGAGCAGTTCTTC

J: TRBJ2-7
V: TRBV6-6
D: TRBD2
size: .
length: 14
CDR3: CASSLGLASYEQYF
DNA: TGTGCCAGCAGTCTTGGACTAGCCTCCTACGAGCAGTACTTC

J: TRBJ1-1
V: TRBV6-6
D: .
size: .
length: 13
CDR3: CASSYSSGVKAFF
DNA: TGTGCCAGCAGTTACTCATCCGGGGTGAAGGCTTTCTTT

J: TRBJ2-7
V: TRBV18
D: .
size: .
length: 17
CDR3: CASSPPTTLAGRVEQYF
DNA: TGTGCCAGCTCACCCCCCACCACGCTAGCCGGCCGGGTCGAGCAGTACTTC

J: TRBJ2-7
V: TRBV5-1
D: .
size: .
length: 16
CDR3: CASSLLSGWLSYEQYF
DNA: TGCGCCAGCAGCTTATTAAGCGGGTGGCTTTCCTACGAGCAGTACTTC

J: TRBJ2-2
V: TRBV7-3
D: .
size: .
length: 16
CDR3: CASSPLRAGNTGELFF
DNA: TGTGCCAGCAGCCCCTTAAGAGCTGGGAACACCGGGGAGCTGTTTTTT

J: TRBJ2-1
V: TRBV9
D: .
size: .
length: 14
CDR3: CASSVEATGSEQFF
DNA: TGTGCCAGCAGCGTAGAAGCCACGGGATCTGAGCAGTTCTTC

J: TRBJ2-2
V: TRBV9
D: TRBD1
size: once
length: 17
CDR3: CASSVDHRGSDTGELFF
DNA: TGTGCCAGCAGCGTAGATCACAGGGGATCGGACACCGGGGAGCTGTTTTTT

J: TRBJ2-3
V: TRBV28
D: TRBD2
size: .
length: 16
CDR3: CASSPGTRGFEDTQYF
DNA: TGTGCCAGCAGCCCCGGGACTAGGGGATTCGAGGATACGCAGTATTTT

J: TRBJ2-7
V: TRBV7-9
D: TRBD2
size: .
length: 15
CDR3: CASSASAGVSYEQYF
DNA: TGTGCCAGCAGCGCCTCTGCGGGAGTTTCCTACGAGCAGTACTTC

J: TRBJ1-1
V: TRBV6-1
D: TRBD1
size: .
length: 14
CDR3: CASKQGPTNTEAFF
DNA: TGTGCCAGCAAACAGGGGCCTACGAACACTGAAGCTTTCTTT

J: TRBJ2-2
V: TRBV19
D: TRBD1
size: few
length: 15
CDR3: CASRRTGENTGELFF
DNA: TGTGCCAGTAGGAGGACAGGGGAAAACACCGGGGAGCTGTTTTTT

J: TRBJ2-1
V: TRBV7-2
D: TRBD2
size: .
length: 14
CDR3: CASSPGTSANEQFF
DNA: TGTGCCAGCAGCCCCGGGACTAGCGCCAATGAGCAGTTCTTC

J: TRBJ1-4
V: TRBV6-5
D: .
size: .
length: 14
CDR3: CASSYSGSNEKLFF
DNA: TGTGCCAGCAGTTATAGCGGGTCTAATGAAAAACTGTTTTTT

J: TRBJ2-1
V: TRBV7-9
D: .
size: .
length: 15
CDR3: CASSSAGSSYNEQFF
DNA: TGTGCCAGCAGCTCCGCAGGGAGCTCCTACAATGAGCAGTTCTTC

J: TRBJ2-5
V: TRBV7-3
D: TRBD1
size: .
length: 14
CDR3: CASSSTGSQETQYF
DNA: TGTGCCAGCAGCTCGACAGGGAGCCAAGAGACCCAGTACTTC

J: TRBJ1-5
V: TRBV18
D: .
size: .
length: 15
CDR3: CASSLDINSNQPQHF
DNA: TGTGCCAGCTCACTGGACATAAATAGCAATCAGCCCCAGCATTTT

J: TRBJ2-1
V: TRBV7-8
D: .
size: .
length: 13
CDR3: CASSPGLDNEQFF
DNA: TGTGCCAGCAGCCCCGGGCTTGACAATGAGCAGTTCTTC

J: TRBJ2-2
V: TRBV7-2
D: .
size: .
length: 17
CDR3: CASSLRTLGSTTGELFF
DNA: TGTGCCAGCAGCCTTCGAACTCTAGGTTCAACCACCGGGGAGCTGTTTTTT

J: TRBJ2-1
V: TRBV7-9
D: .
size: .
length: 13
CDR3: CASSQSPNNEQFF
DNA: TGTGCCAGCAGCCAGTCGCCCAACAATGAGCAGTTCTTC

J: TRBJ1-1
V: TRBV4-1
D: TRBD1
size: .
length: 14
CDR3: CASSHDRGYTEAFF
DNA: TGCGCCAGCAGCCACGACAGGGGGTACACTGAAGCTTTCTTT

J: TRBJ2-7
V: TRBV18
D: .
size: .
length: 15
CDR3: CASSPPGTELYEQYF
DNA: TGTGCCAGCTCACCCCCCGGGACGGAACTCTACGAGCAGTACTTC

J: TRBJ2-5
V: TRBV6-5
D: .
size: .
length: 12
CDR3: CASSIGEETQYF
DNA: TGTGCCAGCAGTATTGGAGAAGAGACCCAGTACTTC

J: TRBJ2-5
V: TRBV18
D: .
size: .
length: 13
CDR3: CASSNTQQETQYF
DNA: TGTGCCAGCTCGAATACCCAACAAGAGACCCAGTACTTC